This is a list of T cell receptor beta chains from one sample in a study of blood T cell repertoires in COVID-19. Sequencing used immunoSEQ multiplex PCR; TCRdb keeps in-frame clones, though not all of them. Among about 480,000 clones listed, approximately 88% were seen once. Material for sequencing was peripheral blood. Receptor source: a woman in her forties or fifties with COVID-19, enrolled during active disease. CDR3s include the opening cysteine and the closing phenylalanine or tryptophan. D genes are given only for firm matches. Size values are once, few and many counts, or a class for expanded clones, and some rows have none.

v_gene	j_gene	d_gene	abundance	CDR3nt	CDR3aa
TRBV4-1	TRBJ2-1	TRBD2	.	TGCGCCAGCAGTCAAAGCGGACTAGAGTACAATGAGCAGTTCTTC	CASSQSGLEYNEQFF
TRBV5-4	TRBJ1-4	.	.	TGTGCCACCCACGGGGGGGGGCGCGGAGGTAATGAAAAACTGTTTTTT	CATHGGGRGGNEKLFF
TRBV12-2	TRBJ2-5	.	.	TGTGCAAGTCGCTCAAGACTAGCGGCTAAAGAGACCCAGTACTTC	CASRSRLAAKETQYF
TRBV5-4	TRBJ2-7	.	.	TGTGCCAGCAGCCGGGAGAACAGCTACGAGCAGTACTTC	CASSRENSYEQYF
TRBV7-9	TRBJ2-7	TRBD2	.	TGTGCCAGCAGCTCGACTAGCGGGGTCGATTACGAGCAGTACTTC	CASSSTSGVDYEQYF
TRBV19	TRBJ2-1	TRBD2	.	TGTGCCAGTAGTATTTCCGGGACTATTTACAATGAGCAGTTCTTC	CASSISGTIYNEQFF
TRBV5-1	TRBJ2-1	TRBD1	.	TGCGCCAGCAGCCCGGACAGGGCAATGGGGAATGAGCAGTTCTTC	CASSPDRAMGNEQFF
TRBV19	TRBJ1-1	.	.	TGTGCCAGTAGTACAAGGGCGGGCACTGAAGCTTTCTTT	CASSTRAGTEAFF
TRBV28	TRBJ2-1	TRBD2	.	TGTGCCAGCAGTTCCGGGACTAGCGGGGGGGCTTACAATGAGCAGTTCTTC	CASSSGTSGGAYNEQFF
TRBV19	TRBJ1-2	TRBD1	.	TGTGCCAGTAGTATGGGTGACAGGGTGGATCGCGGCTACACCTTC	CASSMGDRVDRGYTF
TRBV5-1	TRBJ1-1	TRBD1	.	TGCGCCAGCAGCCTACAGGGGAGCGGTACTGAAGCTTTCTTT	CASSLQGSGTEAFF
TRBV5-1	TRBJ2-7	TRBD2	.	TGCGCCAGCAGCTTGGCGGGGGGTTCTAACTACGAGCAGTACTTC	CASSLAGGSNYEQYF
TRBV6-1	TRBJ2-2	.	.	TGTGCCAGCAGTGAATCAGGGGCTACTTACACCGGGGAGCTGTTTTTT	CASSESGATYTGELFF
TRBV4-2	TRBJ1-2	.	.	TGTGCCAGCAGCCAAGAACAGTTGGCCTATGGCTACACCTTC	CASSQEQLAYGYTF
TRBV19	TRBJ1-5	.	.	TGTGCCAGTAGTATGTCTCGCGGGACTAATCAGCCCCAGCATTTT	CASSMSRGTNQPQHF
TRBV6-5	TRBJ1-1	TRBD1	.	TGTGCCAGCAGCCGGGACAGCGAACCGAACACTGAAGCTTTCTTT	CASSRDSEPNTEAFF
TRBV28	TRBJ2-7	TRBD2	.	TGTGCCAGCAGTCCCCGGACTAGCGGGGTGTCTTACGAGCAGTACTTC	CASSPRTSGVSYEQYF
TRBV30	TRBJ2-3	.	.	TGTGCCTGGAGTGTAAGCCTTGGTACGCAGTATTTT	CAWSVSLGTQYF
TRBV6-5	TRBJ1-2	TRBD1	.	TGTGCCAGCAGTTCCCCGGACAGGGTTAACTATGGCTACACCTTC	CASSSPDRVNYGYTF
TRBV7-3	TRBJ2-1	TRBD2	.	TGTGCCAGCAGCCGAGGAGCGGGGAATGAGCAGTTCTTC	CASSRGAGNEQFF
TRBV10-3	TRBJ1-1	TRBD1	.	TGTGCCATCAGTGACTCGGGACAGGGAGCCACTGAAGCTTTCTTT	CAISDSGQGATEAFF
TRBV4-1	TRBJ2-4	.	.	TGCGCCAGCAGCCAAGGGAACAGGGTTCAGTACTTC	CASSQGNRVQYF
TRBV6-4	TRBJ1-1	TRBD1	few	TGTGCCAGCAGCCCGGGACAGGGGGCGAATGAAGCTTTCTTT	CASSPGQGANEAFF
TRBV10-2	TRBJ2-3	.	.	TGCGCCAGCAGTGAGTCCGTGCGGGCAGATACGCAGTATTTT	CASSESVRADTQYF
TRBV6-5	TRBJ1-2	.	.	TGTGCCAGCAGTATTAAAGGGGGCTATGGCTACACCTTC	CASSIKGGYGYTF
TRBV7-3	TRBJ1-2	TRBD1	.	TGTGCCAGCAGCTTAATGGGACAGGGGTTGGGAGATGGCTACACCTTC	CASSLMGQGLGDGYTF
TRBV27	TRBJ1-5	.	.	TGTGCCAGCAGTTTCTCCGGACGGGGACAGCCCCAGCATTTT	CASSFSGRGQPQHF
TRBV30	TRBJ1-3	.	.	TGTGCCTGGAGCTTAGACTCCTCTGGAAACACCATATATTTT	CAWSLDSSGNTIYF
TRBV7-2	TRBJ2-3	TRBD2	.	TGTGCCAGCACCCAGAGACTAGCGGGGGGTGGGACAGATACGCAGTATTTT	CASTQRLAGGGTDTQYF
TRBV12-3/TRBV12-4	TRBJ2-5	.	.	TGTGCCAGCAGTTTAGCTAGAGAAGAGACCCAGTACTTC	CASSLAREETQYF
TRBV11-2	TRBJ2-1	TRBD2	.	TGTGCCACCATGACTAGCGGGGGGCCCGCCGGAAATGAGCAGTTCTTC	CATMTSGGPAGNEQFF
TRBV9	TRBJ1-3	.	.	TGTGCCAGCAGCGTAGGGGGGCCTGGAAACACCATATATTTT	CASSVGGPGNTIYF
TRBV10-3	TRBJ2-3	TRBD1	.	TGTGCCATCAGCCATTGGACAGGGTCTAGCACAGATACGCAGTATTTT	CAISHWTGSSTDTQYF
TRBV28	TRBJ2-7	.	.	TGTGCCAGCAGTGCCTTTAGAGCCTACGAGCAGTACTTC	CASSAFRAYEQYF
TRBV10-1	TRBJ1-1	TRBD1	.	TGCGCCAGCAGACTAGACAGGGCTGGGAACACTGAAGCTTTCTTT	CASRLDRAGNTEAFF
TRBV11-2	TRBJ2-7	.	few	TGTGCCAGCAGCTTTACAGGGGGGGGCGAGCAGTACTTC	CASSFTGGGEQYF
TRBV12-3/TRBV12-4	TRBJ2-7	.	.	TGTGCCAGCAGTCGACACGGTCCCTACGAGCAGTACTTC	CASSRHGPYEQYF
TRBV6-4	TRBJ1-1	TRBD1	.	TGTGCCAGCAGCCCACAGGGGGCCAACACTGAAGCTTTCTTT	CASSPQGANTEAFF
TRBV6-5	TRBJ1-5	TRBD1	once	TGTGCCAGCAGATTACAGGGGGGGGATCAGCCCCAGCATTTT	CASRLQGGDQPQHF
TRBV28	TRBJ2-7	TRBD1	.	TGTGCCAGCGCTTACAGGGGACCCTACGAGCAGTACTTC	CASAYRGPYEQYF
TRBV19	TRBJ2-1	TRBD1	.	TGTGCCAGCTTCGACAAAACCGGGACAGGGCGGAATGAGCAGTTCTTC	CASFDKTGTGRNEQFF
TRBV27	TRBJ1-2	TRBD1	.	TGTGCCAGCAGTTGGGCAGGGGGCGGAAATGGCTACACCTTC	CASSWAGGGNGYTF
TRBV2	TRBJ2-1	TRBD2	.	TGTGCCAGCAGCGGGACTAGGCGGCAAAATGAGCAGTTCTTC	CASSGTRRQNEQFF
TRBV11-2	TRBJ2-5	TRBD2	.	TGTGCCAGCAGCTTAGAAGCGGGGGAAGAGACCCAGTACTTC	CASSLEAGEETQYF
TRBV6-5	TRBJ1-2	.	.	TGTGCCAGCACCTTGACAGACCTCGGCTATGGCTACACCTTC	CASTLTDLGYGYTF
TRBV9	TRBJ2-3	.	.	TGTGCCAGCAGCGTAGGGGGGGACGGGCAGTATTTT	CASSVGGDGQYF
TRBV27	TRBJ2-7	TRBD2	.	TGTGCCAGCAGCTCGGGACTAGGGGGGTACGAGCAGTACTTC	CASSSGLGGYEQYF
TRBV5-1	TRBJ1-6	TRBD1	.	TGCGCCAGCAGCTTGACAGGGGACGATTCACCCCTCCACTTT	CASSLTGDDSPLHF
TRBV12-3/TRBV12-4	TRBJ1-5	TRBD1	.	TGTGCCAGCAGCTTCCGGGACAGTCAGCCCCAGCATTTT	CASSFRDSQPQHF